This entry concerns a single T cell receptor (beta chain). Sequencing was performed with immunoSEQ multiplex PCR; in TCRdb, only in-frame clones are kept and a portion is missing. The table shows fewer than 300,000 clones, with 70% to 90% occurring only once. These data belong to a study of blood T cell repertoires in COVID-19. The CDR3 is made up of 15 amino acids. Germline assignment: CDR1 MNHEY and CDR2 SMNVEV (reference sequence). The junction had 9 bases not matched to a gene; V was cut back by 8 bases and J by 1 base. The receptor was isolated from a woman in her thirties or forties with acute COVID-19. The chain links TRBV27 to TRBJ2-7, with 9 nucleotides matching TRBD1. Sequencing was done on a sample of PBMCs or T cells enriched from blood (not recorded which). CDR3 sequence (DNA): TGTGCCAGCTCAAGGGATGGGACAGGGTCCTACGAGCAGTACTTC. Protein sequence: CASSRDGTGSYEQYF.